This T cell receptor beta chain appears in the sequencing data of a study of shared clonotypes between healthy human individuals. CD4+ cells were split into CD45RA+ naive and CD45RA-negative memory subsets. V trimming: 4 bases; J trimming: 4 bases; junction bases outside the gene matches: 5. The CDR3 spans 15 residues. Germline V gene data show CDR1 as SNHLY and CDR2 as FYNNEI. TCRdb keeps only in-frame clones here, not all; method: immunoSEQ multiplex PCR. The sample lists about 530,000 clones; about 95% were seen once. This clone has a single count. Sequencing was carried out using naive CD4+ T cells sorted from blood. Subset described: CD45RA+ positively selected. The TCR sequence derives from a woman aged 25 to 39 in good health. This chain joins TRBV2 and TRBJ2-1; 9 positions match TRBD2. The CDR3 here is CASSGRLAGYNEQFF. The DNA for the CDR3 is TGTGCCAGCAGTGGAAGGCTAGCGGGGTACAATGAGCAGTTCTTC. Together with reference TRBV2 and TRBJ2-1, the CDR3 gives the full variable domain: EPEVTQTPSHQVTQMGQEVILRCVPISNHLYFYWYRQILGQKVEFLVSFYNNEISEKSEIFDDQFSVERPDGSNFTLKIRSTKLEDSAMYFCASSGRLAGYNEQFFGPGTRLTVL.